Listed below are T cell receptor beta chains from one sample, sequenced in a study of T cell repertoires in cytomegalovirus infection. What these receptors recognize is not known. TCRdb called the reads again in MiXCR, with one record for every CDR3 protein. This table holds a few hundred thousand distinct CDR3 sequences, roughly 43% found once. Sequencing was performed on cultured PBMCs, taken from culture after CMV antigen stimulation. The receptors stem from a human donor in good health (CMV status not recorded). Some clones in this sample may be carry-over from other donors' samples. CDR3s include the opening cysteine and the closing phenylalanine or tryptophan. The D gene is left open where the match is weak. For some rows the clone size is stated as once, few or many, or as a class when expanded; others skip it.

few TRBJ2-7 TRBV7-2 NA TGTGCCAGCAGCTTAGCAAGGGAGCCCTCCTACGAGCAGTACTTC CASSLAREPSYEQYF
NA TRBJ2-1 TRBV28 TRBD1 TGTGCCAGCAGCTCCTCAGGGACAGCGATTCGCGATGAGCAGTTCTTC CASSSSGTAIRDEQFF
NA TRBJ1-2 TRBV20-1 TRBD1 TGCAGTGCTAGTACAGGGGCGCTGGGAGGCTACACCTTC CSASTGALGGYTF
NA TRBJ2-1 TRBV12-3/TRBV12-4 NA TGTGCCAGCACCCGTGGGGGGGGCCCCTACAATGAGCAGTTCTTC CASTRGGGPYNEQFF
NA TRBJ2-1 TRBV4-2 NA TGTGCCAGCAGCCAAGTCCTCCAGGGGATTTCCTACAATGAGCAGTTCTTC CASSQVLQGISYNEQFF
NA TRBJ2-5 TRBV4-1 TRBD1 TGCGCCAGCAGCCAAGAAAGGGGACAGGAGACCCAGTACTTC CASSQERGQETQYF
NA TRBJ2-6 TRBV28 NA TGTGCCAGCAGTTTTGAGCGCTCTGGGGCCAACGTCCTGACTTTC CASSFERSGANVLTF
NA TRBJ2-1 TRBV12-3/TRBV12-4 TRBD2 TGTGCCAGCAGGCCTCGAGGACTAGCGAGGAATGAGCAGTTCTTC CASRPRGLARNEQFF
few TRBJ1-2 TRBV7-2 NA TGTGCCAGCAGCCCAGCCCAGGTTTACTATGGCTACACCTTC CASSPAQVYYGYTF
NA TRBJ1-1 TRBV28 NA TGTGCCAGCAGAAGCGGGGGGGGGTATATTGAAGCTTTCTTT CASRSGGGYIEAFF
many TRBJ1-5 TRBV7-2 NA TGTGCCAGCAGCTATGTGGGGGGTTCGGGTCAGCCCCAGCATTTT CASSYVGGSGQPQHF
NA TRBJ2-2 TRBV12-3/TRBV12-4 NA TGTGCCAGCAGTTTAGCCGCGGGTTCCACCGGGGAGCTGTTTTTT CASSLAAGSTGELFF
NA TRBJ2-7 TRBV20-1 TRBD1 TGCAGTGCTGGAGACAGGGCATCCCACGAGCAGTACTTC CSAGDRASHEQYF
few TRBJ2-4 TRBV19 NA TGTGCCAGTAGTCCCGGACGTATACTAGCCAAAAACATTCAGTACTTC CASSPGRILAKNIQYF
once TRBJ2-2 TRBV6-8 TRBD1 TGTGCCAGCAGAGCAGGGGGTTTTGCGAACACCGGGGAGCTGTTTTTT CASRAGGFANTGELFF
NA TRBJ2-1 TRBV2 TRBD2 TGTGCCAGCATCATGACTAGCGGGAGTTTGAATGAGCAGTTCTTC CASIMTSGSLNEQFF
many TRBJ1-2 TRBV7-2 NA TGTGCCAGCAGCTTAGAGAGGGTTGCCTATGGCTACACCTTC CASSLERVAYGYTF
few TRBJ1-2 TRBV7-9 NA TGTGCCAGCAGATCCGAATTCAACTACAACGCTAACTATGGCTACACCTTC CASRSEFNYNANYGYTF
NA TRBJ1-3 TRBV10-3 NA TGTGCCATCACATCGGACGTGAGCTCTGGAAACACCATATATTTT CAITSDVSSGNTIYF
few TRBJ1-5 TRBV19 NA TGTGCCAGTAGTGGACAGCTTAATCAGCCCCAGCATTTT CASSGQLNQPQHF
few TRBJ2-5 TRBV5-1 NA TGCGCCAGCAGCTTGACCGGGATAGAGACCCAGTACTTC CASSLTGIETQYF
NA TRBJ2-2 TRBV7-2 NA TGTGCCAGCAGCTTACGCGGGCTGGGGAGTGTCGGGGAGCTGTTTTTT CASSLRGLGSVGELFF
NA TRBJ1-1 TRBV14 TRBD1 TGTGCCAGCAGCCAAGAGGACAGGGGGCGTAACACTGAAGCTTTCTTT CASSQEDRGRNTEAFF
few TRBJ2-3 TRBV6-2/TRBV6-3 NA TGTGCCAGCAGTCGGCGGCAGAAAGGAGATACGCAGTATTTT CASSRRQKGDTQYF
few TRBJ2-1 TRBV7-8 NA TGTGCCAGCAGCTTAAGTCACAAGATGTGGTACAATGAGCAGTTCTTC CASSLSHKMWYNEQFF
few TRBJ1-5 TRBV5-6 NA TGTGCCAGCAGCTATGCAGGAGGGTGGAGTCAGCCCCAGCATTTT CASSYAGGWSQPQHF
NA TRBJ2-1 TRBV2 TRBD2 TGTGCCAGCAGTGTGGTAGGGGCTAGCGGGGGGAACTACAATGAGCAGTTCTTC CASSVVGASGGNYNEQFF
many TRBJ1-2 TRBV7-2 NA TGTGCCAGCAGCCATTCGGTGACGGCCGGGGAATATGGCTACACCTTC CASSHSVTAGEYGYTF
NA TRBJ1-1 TRBV6-6 NA TGTGCCAGCAGTTCCCACCCGACAGGGAACACTGAAGCTTTCTTT CASSSHPTGNTEAFF
NA TRBJ2-3 TRBV20-1 TRBD2 TGCAGTGCTAGAGATCCCTGGACTAGTACAGATACGCAGTATTTT CSARDPWTSTDTQYF
NA TRBJ1-1 TRBV12-5 TRBD1 TGTGCTAGTGGTTTGGTAGGGGGCGGTGGCACTGAAGCTTTCTTT CASGLVGGGGTEAFF
NA TRBJ1-1 TRBV6-5 NA TGTGCCAGCAGTTACTTTGGCAACACGAACACTGAAGCTTTCTTT CASSYFGNTNTEAFF
NA TRBJ1-5 TRBV6-5 TRBD1 TGTGCCAGCAGCCTGACAGGGGCATACAATCAGCCCCAGCATTTT CASSLTGAYNQPQHF
few TRBJ1-6 TRBV7-8 TRBD1 TGTGCCAGCAGCGCCCGGACAGGGGATTCACCCCTCCACTTT CASSARTGDSPLHF
NA TRBJ2-1 TRBV20-1 NA TGCAGTGCTAATCTCGAATGGTGGGGGATCAATGAGCAGTTCTTC CSANLEWWGINEQFF
many TRBJ2-5 TRBV7-2 NA TGTGCCAGCAGCTCTGGGCCCGGAGAGACCCAGTACTTC CASSSGPGETQYF
few TRBJ1-6 TRBV28 TRBD1 TGTGCCAGCAGGTTGACAGGGGTTCACTCACCCCTCCACTTT CASRLTGVHSPLHF
few TRBJ2-1 TRBV6-1 TRBD2 TGTGCCAGCAGGAAGTATAGCGGGGACGACTACAATGAGCAGTTCTTC CASRKYSGDDYNEQFF
NA TRBJ2-7 TRBV20-1 NA TGCAGTGCTAGGGTGAGGGGGGCCTACGAGCAGTACTTC CSARVRGAYEQYF
NA TRBJ1-5 TRBV18 TRBD1 TGTGCCAGCTCACCGCAGAGGGGGCGCGGGCAGCCCCAGCATTTT CASSPQRGRGQPQHF
once TRBJ2-4 TRBV28 NA TGTGCCAGCAGTTTAACAGGCCAGACGCCGTACTTC CASSLTGQTPYF
NA TRBJ2-5 TRBV7-8 TRBD2 TGTGCCAGCAGCTCAAGGTTCGGGAGGGCCAAGGAGACCCAGTACTTC CASSSRFGRAKETQYF
NA TRBJ2-1 TRBV12-5 NA TGTGCTAGTGGTGCTAGTGGGACACGGTTTATCTCCTACAATGAGCAGTTCTTC CASGASGTRFISYNEQFF
few TRBJ2-1 TRBV6-2/TRBV6-3 TRBD2 TGTGCCAGCAGTTCCTGGGGCGGGGGGGACGGTGAGCAGTTCTTC CASSSWGGGDGEQFF
few TRBJ2-3 TRBV6-1 NA TGTGCCACCTCACCACCCGACAGGCCCAGCACAGATACGCAGTATTTT CATSPPDRPSTDTQYF
NA TRBJ1-3 TRBV12-3/TRBV12-4 NA TGTGCCAGCAGTTTAACCGCCGGCTCTGGAAACACCATATATTTT CASSLTAGSGNTIYF
few TRBJ2-5 TRBV7-2 NA TGTGCCAGCAGCTTACCCTACTACCGGGACAAAGAGACCCAGTACTTC CASSLPYYRDKETQYF
NA TRBJ2-1 TRBV7-8 NA TGTGCCAGCAGCACTCGGGCCCTAACCCTAATTAATGAGCAGTTCTTC CASSTRALTLINEQFF
NA TRBJ2-7 TRBV20-1 TRBD1 TGCAGTGCTAGCGACAGGGTCTACGAGCAGTACTTC CSASDRVYEQYF
few TRBJ2-5 TRBV4-1 NA TGCGCCAGCAGCCAAATATTGGCCCCGGAGACCCAGTACTTC CASSQILAPETQYF
NA TRBJ2-4 TRBV29-1 TRBD1 TGCAGCGTTGACGGAGGACAGGGGATAGCCAAAAACATTCAGTACTTC CSVDGGQGIAKNIQYF
NA TRBJ1-3 TRBV6-1 NA TGTGCCAGCAGTGAAGGGACACGCGGAAACACCATATATTTT CASSEGTRGNTIYF
many TRBJ2-1 TRBV6-2/TRBV6-3 NA TGTGCCAGCGGAGGCAGCTACAATGAGCAGTTCTTC CASGGSYNEQFF
NA TRBJ2-2 TRBV2 NA TGTGCCAGCACTGAGGGTGTCGGCACCGGGGAGCTGTTTTTT CASTEGVGTGELFF
NA TRBJ2-1 TRBV20-1 TRBD2 TGCAGTGGCAGGTTGCTAGCGGGGCATGAGCAGTTCTTC CSGRLLAGHEQFF
NA TRBJ1-1 TRBV15 NA TGTGCCACCAGCCCACTGCGGAACACTGAAGCTTTCTTT CATSPLRNTEAFF